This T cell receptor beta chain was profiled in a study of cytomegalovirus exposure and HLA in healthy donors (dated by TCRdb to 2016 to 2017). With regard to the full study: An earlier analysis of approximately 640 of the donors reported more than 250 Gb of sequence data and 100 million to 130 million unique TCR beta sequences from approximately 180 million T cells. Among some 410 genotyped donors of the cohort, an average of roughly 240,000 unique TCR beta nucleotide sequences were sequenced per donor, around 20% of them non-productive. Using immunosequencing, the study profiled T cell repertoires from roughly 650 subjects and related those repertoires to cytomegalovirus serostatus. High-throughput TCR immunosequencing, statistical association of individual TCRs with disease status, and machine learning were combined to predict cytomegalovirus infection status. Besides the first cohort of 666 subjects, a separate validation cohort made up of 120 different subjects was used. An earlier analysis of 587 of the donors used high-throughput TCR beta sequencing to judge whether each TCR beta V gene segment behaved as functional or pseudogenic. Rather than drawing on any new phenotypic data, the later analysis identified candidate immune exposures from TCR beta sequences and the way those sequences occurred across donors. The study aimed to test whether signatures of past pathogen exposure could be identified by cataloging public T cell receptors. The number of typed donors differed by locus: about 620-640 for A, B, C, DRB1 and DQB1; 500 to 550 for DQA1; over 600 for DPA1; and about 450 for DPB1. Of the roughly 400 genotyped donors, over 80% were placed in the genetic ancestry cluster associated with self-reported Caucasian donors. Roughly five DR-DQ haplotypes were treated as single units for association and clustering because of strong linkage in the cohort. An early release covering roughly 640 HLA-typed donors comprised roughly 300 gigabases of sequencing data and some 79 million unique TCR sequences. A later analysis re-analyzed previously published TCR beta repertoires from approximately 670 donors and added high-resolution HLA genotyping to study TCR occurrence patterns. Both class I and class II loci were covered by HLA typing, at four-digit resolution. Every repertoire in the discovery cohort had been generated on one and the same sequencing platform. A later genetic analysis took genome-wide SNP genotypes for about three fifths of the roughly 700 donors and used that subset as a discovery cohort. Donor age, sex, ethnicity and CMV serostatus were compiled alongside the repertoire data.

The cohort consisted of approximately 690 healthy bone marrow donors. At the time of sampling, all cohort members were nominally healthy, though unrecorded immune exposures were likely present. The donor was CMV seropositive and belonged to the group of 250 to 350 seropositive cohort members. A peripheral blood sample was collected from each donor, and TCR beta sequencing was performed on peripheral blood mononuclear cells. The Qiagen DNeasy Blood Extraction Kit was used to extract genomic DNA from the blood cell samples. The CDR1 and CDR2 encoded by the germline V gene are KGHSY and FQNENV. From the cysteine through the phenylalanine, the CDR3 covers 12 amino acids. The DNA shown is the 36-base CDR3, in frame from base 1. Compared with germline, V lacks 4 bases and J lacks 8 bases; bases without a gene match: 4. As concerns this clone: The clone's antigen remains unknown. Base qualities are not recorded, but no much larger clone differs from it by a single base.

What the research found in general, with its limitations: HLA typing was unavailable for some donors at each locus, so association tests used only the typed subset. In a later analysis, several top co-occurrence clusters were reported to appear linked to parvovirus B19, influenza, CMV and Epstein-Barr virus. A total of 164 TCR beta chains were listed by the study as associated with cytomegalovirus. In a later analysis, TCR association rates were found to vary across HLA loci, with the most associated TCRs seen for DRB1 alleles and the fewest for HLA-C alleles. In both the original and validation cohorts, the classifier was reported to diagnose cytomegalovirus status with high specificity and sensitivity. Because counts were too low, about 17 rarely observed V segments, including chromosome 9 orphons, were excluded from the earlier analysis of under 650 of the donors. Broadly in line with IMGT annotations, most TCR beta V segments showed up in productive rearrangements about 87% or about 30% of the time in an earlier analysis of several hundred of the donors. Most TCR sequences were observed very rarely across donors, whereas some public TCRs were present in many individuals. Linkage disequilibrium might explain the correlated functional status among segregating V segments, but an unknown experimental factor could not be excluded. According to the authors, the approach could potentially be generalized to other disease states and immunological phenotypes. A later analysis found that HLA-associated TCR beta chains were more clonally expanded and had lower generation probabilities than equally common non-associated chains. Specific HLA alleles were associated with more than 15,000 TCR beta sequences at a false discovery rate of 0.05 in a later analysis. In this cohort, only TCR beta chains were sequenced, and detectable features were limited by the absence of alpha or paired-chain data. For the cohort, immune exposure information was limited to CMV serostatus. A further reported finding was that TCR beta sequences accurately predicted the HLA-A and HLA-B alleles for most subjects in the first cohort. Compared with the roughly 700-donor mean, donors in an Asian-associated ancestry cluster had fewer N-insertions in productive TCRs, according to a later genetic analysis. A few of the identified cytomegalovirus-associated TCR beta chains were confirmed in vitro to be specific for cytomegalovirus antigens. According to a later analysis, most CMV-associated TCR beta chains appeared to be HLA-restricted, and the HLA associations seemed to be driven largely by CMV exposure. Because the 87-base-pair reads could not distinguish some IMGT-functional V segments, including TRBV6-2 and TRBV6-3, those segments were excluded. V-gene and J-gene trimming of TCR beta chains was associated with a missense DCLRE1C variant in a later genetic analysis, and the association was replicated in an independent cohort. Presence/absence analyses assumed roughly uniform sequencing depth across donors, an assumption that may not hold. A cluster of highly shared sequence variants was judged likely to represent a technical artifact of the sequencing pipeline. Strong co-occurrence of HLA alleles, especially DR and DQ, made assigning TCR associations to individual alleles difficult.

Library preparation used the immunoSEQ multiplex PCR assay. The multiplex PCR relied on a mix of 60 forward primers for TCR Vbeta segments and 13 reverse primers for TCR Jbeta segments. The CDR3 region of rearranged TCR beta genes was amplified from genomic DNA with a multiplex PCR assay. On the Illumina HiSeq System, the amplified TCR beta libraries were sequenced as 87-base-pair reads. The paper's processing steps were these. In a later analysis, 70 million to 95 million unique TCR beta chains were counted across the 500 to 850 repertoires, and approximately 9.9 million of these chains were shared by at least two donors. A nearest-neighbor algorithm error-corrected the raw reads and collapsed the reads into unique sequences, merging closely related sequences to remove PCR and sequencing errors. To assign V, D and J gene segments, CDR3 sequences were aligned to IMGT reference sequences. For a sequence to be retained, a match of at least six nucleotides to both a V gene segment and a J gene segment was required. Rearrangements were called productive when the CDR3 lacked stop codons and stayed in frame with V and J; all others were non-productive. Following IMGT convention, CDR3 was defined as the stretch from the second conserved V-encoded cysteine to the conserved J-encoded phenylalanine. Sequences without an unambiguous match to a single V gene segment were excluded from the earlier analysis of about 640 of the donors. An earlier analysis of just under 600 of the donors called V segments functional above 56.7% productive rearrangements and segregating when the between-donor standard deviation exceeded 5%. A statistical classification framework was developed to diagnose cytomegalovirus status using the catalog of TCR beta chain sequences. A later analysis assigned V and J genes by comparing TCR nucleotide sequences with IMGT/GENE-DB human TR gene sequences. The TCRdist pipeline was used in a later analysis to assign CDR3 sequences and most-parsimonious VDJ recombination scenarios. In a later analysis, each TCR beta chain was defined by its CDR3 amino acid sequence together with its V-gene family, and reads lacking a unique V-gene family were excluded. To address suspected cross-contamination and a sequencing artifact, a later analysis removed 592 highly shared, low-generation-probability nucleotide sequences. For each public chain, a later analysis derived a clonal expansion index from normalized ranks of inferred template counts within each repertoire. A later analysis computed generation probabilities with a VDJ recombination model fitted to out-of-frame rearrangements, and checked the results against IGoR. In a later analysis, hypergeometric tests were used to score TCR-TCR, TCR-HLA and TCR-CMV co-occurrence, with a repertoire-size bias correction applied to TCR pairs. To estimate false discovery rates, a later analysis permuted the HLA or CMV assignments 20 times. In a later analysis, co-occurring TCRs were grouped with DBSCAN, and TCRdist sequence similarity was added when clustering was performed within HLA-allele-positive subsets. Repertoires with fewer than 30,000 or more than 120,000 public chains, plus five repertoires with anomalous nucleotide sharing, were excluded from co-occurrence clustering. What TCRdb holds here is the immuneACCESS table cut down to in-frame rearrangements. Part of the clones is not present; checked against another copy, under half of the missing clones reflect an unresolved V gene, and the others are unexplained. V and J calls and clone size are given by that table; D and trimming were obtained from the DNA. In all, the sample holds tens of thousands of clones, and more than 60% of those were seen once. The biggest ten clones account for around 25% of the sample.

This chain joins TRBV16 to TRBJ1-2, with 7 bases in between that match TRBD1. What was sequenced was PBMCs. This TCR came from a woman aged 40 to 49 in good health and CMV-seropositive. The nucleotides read TGTGCCAGCAGCCCGACAGGGAACGGCTACACCTTC. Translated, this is CASSPTGNGYTF.